This record looks at one T cell receptor (beta chain) sequence and its context. Its antigen is undetermined. These data belong to a study of cytomegalovirus exposure and HLA in healthy donors. Study conclusions and caveats: Cytomegalovirus-associated TCR beta chains were listed, numbering roughly 150.

The PCR made use of 60 Vbeta and 13 Jbeta primers. TCRdb's copy holds only in-frame clones and misses some; the assay was immunoSEQ multiplex PCR. The data hold roughly 180,000 clones, with about 84% observed a single time. The CDR3 runs 12 residues. With 4 bases removed from V and 0 bases from J, the gap between germline ends came to 3 bases. Germline CDR1 and CDR2: MNHNS and SASEGT. The sequence derives from a man aged 18 to 35 in good health and CMV-seronegative. J is TRBJ1-2 and V is TRBV6-1; D remains unclear. The sequencing input was PBMCs. CDR3 sequence: CASSVTNYGYTF. CDR3 DNA sequence: TGTGCCAGCAGTGTAACTAACTATGGCTACACCTTC.